This T cell receptor (beta chain) was recorded in a study of graft-versus-host responses after intestinal transplantation. V was pared by 3 bases and J by 4 bases, with 3 bases of the junction left unmatched. This CDR3 is 15 amino acids long. Germline V gene data show CDR1 as MNHEY and CDR2 as SMNVEV (reference sequence). Details on this clone: Its antigen is still unknown.

Overall study findings and caveats: Graft-versus-host to host-versus-graft clonal ratios in allografts were high in patients with graft-donor T cell macrochimerism.

Profiled with immunoSEQ multiplex PCR; TCRdb holds only in-frame clones, not every one. The sample contains some 110,000 clones, just over 90% of which appear only once. The specimen comprised unstimulated CD4+ T cells sorted from spleen or lymph node cells, sampled before transplant. This chain connects TRBV27 to TRBJ2-1, with 10 bases fitting TRBD1. The clonotype comes from a human donor who was the organ donor for an intestinal transplant. The CDR3 coding sequence is TGTGCCAGCAGTTTCAGGACAGGGGGTTACAATGAGCAGTTCTTC. Residues: CASSFRTGGYNEQFF.